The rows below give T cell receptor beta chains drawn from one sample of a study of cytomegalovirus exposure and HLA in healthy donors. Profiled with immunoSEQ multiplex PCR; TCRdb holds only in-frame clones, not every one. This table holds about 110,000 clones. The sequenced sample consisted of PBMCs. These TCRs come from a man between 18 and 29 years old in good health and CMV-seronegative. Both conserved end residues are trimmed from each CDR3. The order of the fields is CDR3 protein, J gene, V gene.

CDR3 protein: ASSPTVLTGKLF
J gene: TRBJ1-4
V gene: TRBV11-2

CDR3 protein: ASTLDRSSYEQY
J gene: TRBJ2-7
V gene: TRBV19

CDR3 protein: ASSSVTGVGSQY
J gene: TRBJ2-5
V gene: TRBV28

CDR3 protein: ASSRDRVSYEQY
J gene: TRBJ2-7
V gene: TRBV11-3

CDR3 protein: ASRGTSGRTDTQY
J gene: TRBJ2-3
V gene: TRBV6-6

CDR3 protein: ASSFSGYEQY
J gene: TRBJ2-7
V gene: TRBV7-3

CDR3 protein: ASSRPTGFHGYT
J gene: TRBJ1-2
V gene: TRBV11-2

CDR3 protein: ASRPGGVSYEQY
J gene: TRBJ2-7
V gene: TRBV27

CDR3 protein: ASSVRVATGELF
J gene: TRBJ2-2
V gene: TRBV9

CDR3 protein: ASSIDTGTAQH
J gene: TRBJ1-5
V gene: TRBV19

CDR3 protein: AIPSGTGAYGYT
J gene: TRBJ1-2
V gene: TRBV13

CDR3 protein: ASSARQTTSTDTQY
J gene: TRBJ2-3
V gene: TRBV6-1

CDR3 protein: ASSPLWASGKEQGEQF
J gene: TRBJ2-1
V gene: TRBV18

CDR3 protein: ASNPGGHPWGDTQY
J gene: TRBJ2-3
V gene: TRBV30

CDR3 protein: ASSKLMGQSYQPQH
J gene: TRBJ1-5
V gene: TRBV18

CDR3 protein: ASSPTKNEQF
J gene: TRBJ2-1
V gene: TRBV6-6

CDR3 protein: ASSLLVAGHNEQF
J gene: TRBJ2-1
V gene: TRBV7-9

CDR3 protein: SASGGNTIY
J gene: TRBJ1-3
V gene: TRBV20-1

CDR3 protein: ASSLPAGGANEQF
J gene: TRBJ2-1
V gene: TRBV7-9

CDR3 protein: ASSPPGGMSGELF
J gene: TRBJ2-2
V gene: TRBV19

CDR3 protein: ASSIDRGRDGYT
J gene: TRBJ1-2
V gene: TRBV4-1

CDR3 protein: ASRAGTGYEQY
J gene: TRBJ2-7
V gene: TRBV7-9

CDR3 protein: ASSLPGGGPGNEQF
J gene: TRBJ2-1
V gene: TRBV7-9

CDR3 protein: ATGQQRPEAF
J gene: TRBJ1-1
V gene: TRBV2

CDR3 protein: ASSRTTGNYGYT
J gene: TRBJ1-2
V gene: TRBV5-4

CDR3 protein: SVSGTTNTEAF
J gene: TRBJ1-1
V gene: TRBV29-1

CDR3 protein: ASSPSPTGWTEAF
J gene: TRBJ1-1
V gene: TRBV5-1

CDR3 protein: ASSQDASGVSHEQY
J gene: TRBJ2-7
V gene: TRBV4-1

CDR3 protein: AWSVKETQY
J gene: TRBJ2-5
V gene: TRBV30

CDR3 protein: SAGTNNEQF
J gene: TRBJ2-1
V gene: TRBV29-1

CDR3 protein: ASSAEVGQGGNEQF
J gene: TRBJ2-1
V gene: TRBV6-4

CDR3 protein: ASSVVGDTEAF
J gene: TRBJ1-1
V gene: TRBV9

CDR3 protein: ASSIGQGAGTDTQY
J gene: TRBJ2-3
V gene: TRBV9

CDR3 protein: ASSQSWGSAEAF
J gene: TRBJ1-1
V gene: TRBV16

CDR3 protein: ASSTSGGSYNEQF
J gene: TRBJ2-1
V gene: TRBV6-4

CDR3 protein: ASRLSGDTDTQY
J gene: TRBJ2-3
V gene: TRBV6-4

CDR3 protein: ASSSTLRGLIYEQY
J gene: TRBJ2-7
V gene: TRBV5-1

CDR3 protein: ARGTGDVGELF
J gene: TRBJ2-2
V gene: TRBV6-1

CDR3 protein: ASSRGDTNYGYT
J gene: TRBJ1-2
V gene: TRBV6-1

CDR3 protein: AWYRDRAGNTIY
J gene: TRBJ1-3
V gene: TRBV30

CDR3 protein: ASSGRTDLTEAF
J gene: TRBJ1-1
V gene: TRBV25-1

CDR3 protein: ASRLFGDRGNSPLH
J gene: TRBJ1-6
V gene: TRBV5-6

CDR3 protein: ASSFNRGGGTDTQY
J gene: TRBJ2-3
V gene: TRBV5-6

CDR3 protein: ASSLLTGPQETQY
J gene: TRBJ2-5
V gene: TRBV5-1

CDR3 protein: AWSAPQANYGYT
J gene: TRBJ1-2
V gene: TRBV30

CDR3 protein: ASSGGRTGDNEQF
J gene: TRBJ2-1
V gene: TRBV5-4

CDR3 protein: ASSTGVLYGYT
J gene: TRBJ1-2
V gene: TRBV28

CDR3 protein: ASSWGGDTEAF
J gene: TRBJ1-1
V gene: TRBV5-1

CDR3 protein: ASSPRTGGEQY
J gene: TRBJ2-7
V gene: TRBV27

CDR3 protein: ASSLSAGQQQTQY
J gene: TRBJ2-5
V gene: TRBV7-9

CDR3 protein: ASSFRGAGANVLT
J gene: TRBJ2-6
V gene: TRBV28